This T cell receptor beta chain is drawn from a study of T cell responses to AZD1222 COVID-19 vaccine. Study in general: Second-dose timings of about 4 or about 12 weeks were pooled. Overall study findings and caveats: With two AZD1222 doses given, Spike-specific TCR breadth and depth both rose. The reported proportion of spike-specific TCRs targeting unmutated variant regions was nearly half. White British ancestry dominated among donors, who included more females, and clonal diversity was possibly underestimated.

This clone has a single count. Its matching antigen is unknown. The V gene lost 6 bases and the J gene lost 0 bases, with 11 bases spanning the gap. This CDR3 is built from 14 residues. CDR1 and CDR2 from the germline V gene are MNHEY and SVGAGI. Data came from immunoSEQ multiplex PCR; TCRdb stores just in-frame clones and leaves some out. The table includes some 170,000 clones, approximately 94% detected once. The chain is built from TRBV6-5 and TRBJ1-1; weak D call: TRBD1 (6 bases). The origin of this receptor is an adult in good health. This sample comprised peripheral blood, obtained on day 0 of AZD1222 vaccination. CDR3 in amino acids: CASSYDRLNTEAFF. In DNA form, the CDR3 reads TGTGCCAGCAGCTACGACAGGTTGAACACTGAAGCTTTCTTT.